Listed here are 13 T cell receptor beta chains from one sample, sequenced in a study of blood T cell repertoires in COVID-19. Libraries were prepared by immunoSEQ multiplex PCR; TCRdb keeps only in-frame clonotypes and omits some of them. The data contain approximately 150,000 clones, approximately 84% of them singletons. Sequencing was carried out using peripheral blood. All receptors derive from a man in his 70s with acute or convalescent COVID-19.

The chain combines TRBV29-1 with TRBJ2-7; the D gene is possibly TRBD1 (6 bases). CDR3 length equals 15 residues. The germline V and J ends were trimmed by 1 base and 6 bases, with 19 bases remaining between them. Germline CDR1 is SQVTM and CDR2 is ANQGSEA. The CDR3 here is CSVEGPIGPGVEQYF. In DNA form, the CDR3 reads TGCAGCGTTGAAGGACCAATAGGGCCAGGGGTCGAGCAGTACTTC.

The rearrangement joins TRBV9 to TRBJ1-1; 8 bases fit TRBD1. V dropped 5 bases and J dropped 4; count of bases not matched to a gene: 7. This CDR3 has 14 amino acids. Germline V gene lookup returns CDR1 SGDLS and CDR2 YYNGEE. CDR3 sequence (DNA): TGTGCCAGCAGTCAGGGGGCGGGAAGCACTGAAGCTTTCTTT. Its protein product is CASSQGAGSTEAFF.

V gene TRBV19 combines with J gene TRBJ1-1; tentative D call: TRBD1 (5 bases). Deletions cut 3 bases from V and 0 bases from J, with 8 bases between. CDR1 LNHDA and CDR2 SQIVND come from the germline V gene (reference sequence). The CDR3 runs 14 residues. DNA for the CDR3: TGTGCCAGTAGTATGTCACAGGTGAACACTGAAGCTTTCTTT. Its translation: CASSMSQVNTEAFF.

This clone has only a few counts. The chain carries TRBV11-3 and TRBJ2-5, with D possibly being TRBD1 (7 bases). The CDR3 is made up of 14 amino acids. Germline V gene data show CDR1 as SGHNT and CDR2 as YENEEA. Trimming cost V 8 bases and J 5 bases, with 18 bases left between them. The CDR3 region has the DNA TGTGCCAGCTCAACAGGGGCTGCGGGGGAGACCCAGTACTTC. The encoded protein is CASSTGAAGETQYF.

The chain couples TRBV9 to TRBJ1-4, with 8 bases identical to TRBD1. The germline V gene has CDR1 SGDLS and CDR2 YYNGEE. V lost 0 bases and J lost 3; bases outside the gene matches: 7. This CDR3 region has 17 residues. The CDR3 is CASSVVGRGRPNEKLFF. In DNA form, the CDR3 reads TGTGCCAGCAGCGTAGTTGGCAGGGGGCGACCTAATGAAAAACTGTTTTTT.

This sequence joins TRBV3-1 (or the pseudogene TRBV3-2) and TRBJ1-1, with 9 positions matching TRBD1. This CDR3 has 14 residues. The trim removed 4 bases at V and 5 bases at J, leaving 5 bases unmatched. Germline CDR1 is LGHDT and CDR2 is YNNKEL (reference sequence). The CDR3 region is CASSLQGAGTEAFF. In DNA form, the CDR3 reads TGTGCCAGCAGCCTACAGGGGGCAGGAACTGAAGCTTTCTTT.

The chain recombines TRBV6-1 with TRBJ2-2; tentatively, D is TRBD2 (6 bases). The CDR3 contains 14 residues. Between the trimmed V and J ends, which lost 2 bases and 5 bases, there was a span of 9 bases. Germline V gene lookup returns CDR1 MNHNS and CDR2 SASEGT. DNA for the CDR3: TGTGCCAGCAGTGAACCCGGAGGGACCGGGGAGCTGTTTTTT. It specifies CASSEPGGTGELFF.

The rearrangement uses TRBV5-5 and TRBJ1-5; a possible D gene is TRBD1 (5 bases). In germline, CDR1 is SGHKS, CDR2 YYEKEE (reference sequence). This CDR3 is 15 amino acids long. The germline V and J ends were trimmed by 2 bases and 1 base, with 10 bases remaining between them. The CDR3 nucleotides read TGTGCCAGCAGCTTTACGGGGGTGAGCAATCAGCCCCAGCATTTT. Its protein product is CASSFTGVSNQPQHF.

V and J are TRBV3-1 (or the pseudogene TRBV3-2) and TRBJ2-7; 7 bases fit TRBD2. Germline V CDR1 and CDR2: LGHDT, YNNKEL (reference sequence). V shed 8 bases, J shed 1 base, and the junction held 5 bases outside the gene matches. The CDR3 sequence is 13 residues long. In DNA, the CDR3 is TGTGCCAGCGGACTAGTTGGATCCTACGAGCAGTACTTC. This encodes CASGLVGSYEQYF.

The chain joins TRBV19 to TRBJ2-1; 12 bases fit TRBD2. The germline V gene has CDR1 LNHDA and CDR2 SQIVND (reference sequence). This CDR3 is built from 17 residues. V shed 6 bases and J 5 bases; nucleotides not matched to a gene: 11. The CDR3 spells CASSRWTSGIGDNEQFF. The CDR3 nucleotides read TGTGCCAGTAGCCGTTGGACTAGCGGGATCGGTGACAATGAGCAGTTCTTC.

The CDR3 DNA sequence: TGTGCCAGCAGTTTATCGGGCCCGGCGCATAGATACGAGCAGTACTTC. Residues: CASSLSGPAHRYEQYF. J is TRBJ2-7 and V is TRBV27; D gene unclear. The CDR3 is 16 amino acids. Germline V gives CDR1 MNHEY, CDR2 SMNVEV (reference sequence). Trimming stripped 0 bases from V and 4 bases from J, with 16 bases between.

J is TRBJ2-7 and V is TRBV11-2, with 8 positions matching TRBD2. CDR1 is SGHAT, CDR2 FQNNGV, per germline. V was pared by 5 bases and J by 3 bases, with 12 bases of the junction left unmatched. The CDR3 runs to 16 residues. The CDR3 region is CASSPPGGLGVYEQYF. Here the CDR3 DNA reads TGTGCCAGCAGCCCCCCGGGGGGGCTCGGTGTCTACGAGCAGTACTTC.

This clone was counted a single time. The junction departs from the called germline gene at one end, perhaps through a read error. The J gene is TRBJ1-4, the V gene TRBV28; a possible D gene is TRBD1 (5 bases). CDR1 is MDHEN, CDR2 SYDVKM, per germline. The CDR3 has 16 residues. The CDR3 bases are TGTACCAGCAAGTTCCGGGGGGGAGCAACTAATGAAAAACTGTTTTTT. It translates to CTSKFRGGATNEKLFF.